Listed here are 26 T cell receptor beta chains from one sample, sequenced in a study of vaccination and CD4 T cells after COVID-19. Treatment given: roughly 11-day PBMC culture with coronavirus spike peptide pools or control peptides (ViraFEST assay). Gathered ahead of the COVID-19 pandemic (2011-2018) were the CD4+ T cells of the unexposed donor. An Oncomine TCR Beta short-read assay was used to sequence the DNA from cultured CD4+ T cells. TCRdb called the PCR reads again in MiXCR, with one record for every CDR3 protein. Of 9,700 or so distinct CDR3 sequences in the sample, 60% to 75% were seen once. These receptors are not linked to any known antigen. Sample: CD4+ T cells from blood, cultured in vitro. The origin of the receptors is a human donor in good health.

The rearrangement uses TRBV11-2 and TRBJ2-3, with 14 bases aligning to TRBD2. The CDR3 length is 18 residues. V was pared by 1 base and J by 0 bases, with 3 bases of the junction left unmatched. Per the germline V gene, CDR1 is SGHAT and CDR2 is FQNNGV. The CDR3 spells CASSLGLAGGPSTDTQYF. The CDR3 DNA reads TGTGCCAGCAGCTTAGGACTAGCGGGAGGGCCCAGCACAGATACGCAGTATTTT.

V and J are TRBV7-9 and TRBJ1-1, with D perhaps matching TRBD1 (5 bases). CDR1 is SEHNR, CDR2 FQNEAQ, per germline (reference sequence). This CDR3 has 15 amino acids. The ends were cut back, 4 bases at V and 0 bases at J, with 12 bases in the middle. The CDR3 protein is CASSSWGLMNTEAFF. The CDR3 DNA reads as TGTGCCAGCAGCTCATGGGGCTTAATGAACACTGAAGCTTTCTTT.

This clonotype was recorded a few times. The chain recombines TRBV6-1 with TRBJ2-5, with D perhaps assigned TRBD1 or TRBD2 (5 bases each). CDR1 and CDR2 (germline): MNHNS, SASEGT. The germline V and J ends were trimmed by 6 bases and 4 bases, with 15 bases remaining between them. This CDR3 is built from 14 residues. The CDR3 sequence: CASRRDQRGETQYF. The CDR3 bases are TGTGCCAGCAGACGGGACCAAAGGGGAGAGACCCAGTACTTC.

CDR3 sequence reads: CASSEAFSNQPQHF. The CDR3 region has the DNA TGTGCCAGCAGTGAGGCTTTCAGCAATCAGCCCCAGCATTTT. The chain has TRBV6-1 and TRBJ1-5; D gene ambiguous. Trimming left V 3 bases short and J 1 base short, with 7 bases between. The CDR3 length is 14 residues. Germline V gives CDR1 MNHNS, CDR2 SASEGT.

This clonotype was seen only a few times. The chain couples TRBV20-1 to TRBJ2-7; 10 nucleotides align to TRBD2. CDR3 length: 12 residues. The germline CDR1 and CDR2 sequences are DFQATT and SNEGSKA (reference sequence). The CDR3 DNA follows: TGCATCCCCGGACTAGCGGAGTACGAGCAGTACTTC. Protein: CIPGLAEYEQYF.

This clonotype was found a few times. The chain employs TRBV6-5 and TRBJ2-5, with D perhaps matching TRBD2 (6 bases). Deletions cut 4 bases from V and 13 bases from J, with 19 bases between. Germline loops: CDR1 MNHEY, CDR2 SVGAGI. This CDR3 has 13 residues. CDR3 sequence: CASSFASGGNPYF. The CDR3, as DNA: TGTGCCAGCAGTTTTGCCTCCGGGGGAAACCCGTACTTC.

The rearrangement uses TRBV4-3 and TRBJ2-7, with 7 bases that match TRBD2. V lost 1 base and J lost 4; bases outside the gene matches: 13. The CDR3 spans 17 residues. Germline V gene data show CDR1 as LGHNA and CDR2 as YSLEER. CDR3 in amino acids: CASSQVVLAVRKYEQYF. CDR3 coding DNA: TGCGCCAGCAGCCAAGTCGTGCTAGCGGTACGGAAATACGAGCAGTACTTC.

The sample holds a few counts of this clonotype. The rearrangement uses TRBV10-3 and TRBJ1-1, with 8 bases matching TRBD1. V dropped 5 bases and J dropped 8; count of bases not matched to a gene: 7. This CDR3 spans 13 amino acids. The germline V gene has CDR1 ENHRY and CDR2 SYGVKD. The CDR3 protein is CAISSRDRQEAFF. The CDR3 bases are TGTGCCATCAGTAGCCGGGACAGGCAAGAAGCTTTCTTT.

This chain links TRBV11-2 with TRBJ2-7; possible D gene TRBD2, 6 bases. Germline V gene sequence: CDR1 SGHAT, CDR2 FQNNGV. Deletions cut 3 bases from V and 1 base from J, with 22 bases between. The CDR3 contains 18 residues. The chain's CDR3 is CASSFGDWGVVVSYEQYF. DNA for the CDR3: TGTGCCAGCAGCTTCGGTGATTGGGGGGTGGTTGTATCCTACGAGCAGTACTTC.

Relative to its sample, this clonotype is large. The J gene is TRBJ1-2, the V gene TRBV20-1, with 10 bases aligning to TRBD1. V lost 5 bases, J lost 3 bases, and 6 bases stayed unmatched. Germline lookup yields CDR1 DFQATT and CDR2 SNEGSKA (reference sequence). The CDR3 runs 14 residues. For the CDR3, the DNA is TGCAGTGCTGCCGGGACAGGGGCGGACTATGGCTACACCTTC. As protein: CSAAGTGADYGYTF.

This clonotype turned up a few times. V and J are TRBV6-1 and TRBJ1-6; D unclear. V was cut by 6 bases and J by 7 bases, with 7 bases left in between. CDR1 and CDR2 (germline): MNHNS, SASEGT. The CDR3 loop spans 12 amino acids. CDR3 DNA: TGTGCCAGCAGGAACGGCAATTCACCCCTCCACTTT. It yields the protein CASRNGNSPLHF.

The genes are TRBV9 and TRBJ2-2; 7 bases are shared with TRBD2. The germline gives CDR1 SGDLS, CDR2 YYNGEE. This CDR3 spans 16 amino acids. J gave up 0 bases and V 0 bases, and 2 bases lay outside the gene matches. The CDR3 DNA sequence: TGTGCCAGCAGCGTAGCGGGGGGTGCGAACACCGGGGAGCTGTTTTTT. The encoded protein is CASSVAGGANTGELFF.

J is TRBJ1-5 and V is TRBV28, with D unclear. V was shortened by 4 bases and J by 2 bases, with 12 bases between the two germline ends. The CDR3 contains 15 residues. Per the germline V gene, CDR1 is MDHEN and CDR2 is SYDVKM. The CDR3 bases are TGTGCCAGCAGTTCCCATCAGTGGGGCAATCAGCCCCAGCATTTT. Amino acids: CASSSHQWGNQPQHF.

The CDR3 DNA reads as TGCAGTGCTAGAGCTCCTGGGGGTGCCGATCAGCCCCAGCATTTT. Its translation is CSARAPGGADQPQHF. The rearrangement joins TRBV20-1 to TRBJ1-5; D possibly corresponds to TRBD1 (5 bases). The CDR3 is 15 residues long. Trimming took 1 base from V and 5 from J, leaving 15 bases between them. The germline CDR1 and CDR2 sequences are DFQATT and SNEGSKA (reference sequence).

The chain is built from TRBV4-1 and TRBJ1-1; TRBD1 matches 7 bases. The ends lost 6 bases at V and 3 bases at J; junction bases unmatched: 10. The germline CDR1 and CDR2 sequences are MGHRA and YSYEKL. The CDR3 sequence is 15 residues long. CDR3 residues: CASSRDRKGDTEAFF. CDR3 DNA sequence: TGCGCCAGCAGTCGGGACAGAAAAGGGGACACTGAAGCTTTCTTT.

DNA for the CDR3: TGTGCCAGCAGCCCCCGGACGGGGTATAATTCACCCCTCCACTTT. It encodes CASSPRTGYNSPLHF. The rearrangement links TRBV7-2 to TRBJ1-6; D is uncertain. Germline values: CDR1 SGHTA, CDR2 FQGNSA. The germline V and J ends were trimmed by 5 bases and 4 bases, with 12 bases remaining between them. This CDR3 contains 15 residues.

A few counts support this clonotype. The chain recombines TRBV5-1 with TRBJ2-7; the match to TRBD2 covers 10 bases. The V gene's germline CDR1 is SGHRS and CDR2 YFSETQ. V lost 3 bases and J lost 0; bases outside the gene matches: 3. The CDR3 has 15 residues. The CDR3 DNA reads as TGCGCCAGCAGCTCAGGACTAGCGGACTCCTACGAGCAGTACTTC. Residues: CASSSGLADSYEQYF.

This chain links TRBV6-5 with TRBJ2-5, with 9 bases fitting TRBD2. With V trimmed by 4 bases and J by 3 bases, 18 bases remained unmatched. The CDR3 spans 19 residues. In germline, CDR1 is MNHEY, CDR2 SVGAGI. The CDR3 region has the DNA TGTGCCAGCAGTTCTCCTCGAGCAGCGGGGGGCACAAGCAAAGAGACCCAGTACTTC. Protein sequence: CASSSPRAAGGTSKETQYF.

The V and J genes are TRBV11-2 and TRBJ1-1; D may be TRBD1 (5 bases). Per the germline V gene, CDR1 is SGHAT and CDR2 is FQNNGV. The CDR3 extends over 14 amino acids. V was pared by 3 bases and J by 4 bases, with 12 bases between. This CDR3 is CASSLENGATEAFF. The CDR3 nucleotides are TGTGCCAGCAGCTTGGAAAACGGGGCCACTGAAGCTTTCTTT.

The V gene is TRBV6-1, the J gene TRBJ1-2, with D perhaps matching TRBD1 (6 bases). The germline V gene has CDR1 MNHNS and CDR2 SASEGT. Trimming left V 1 base short and J 7 bases short, with 16 bases between. This CDR3 has 15 residues. This CDR3 reads CASSEVSGVVTGYTF. The CDR3, as DNA: TGTGCCAGCAGTGAAGTGTCAGGGGTCGTTACTGGCTACACCTTC.

J is TRBJ2-7 and V is TRBV20-1; 11 bases fit TRBD2. This CDR3 has 16 residues. Germline-derived CDR1 and CDR2 are DFQATT and SNEGSKA (reference sequence). The V and J ends lost 5 bases and 2 bases, in that order; junction bases with no gene match: 11. CDR3 bases: TGCAGTGCTCACTCAGGGACTAGCGGAGTAACCTACGAGCAGTACTTC. It encodes CSAHSGTSGVTYEQYF.

This sequence joins TRBV7-6 and TRBJ1-2; D is perhaps TRBD1 (5 bases). CDR1 is SGHVS, CDR2 FNYEAQ, per germline. The CDR3 runs 13 residues. Trimming shortened V by 2 bases and J by 8 bases, and 12 bases separated the two germline ends. CDR3 nucleotide sequence: TGTGCCAGCAGCTTACAGGGAGCCCAAGGCTACACCTTC. Encoded protein: CASSLQGAQGYTF.

The J gene is TRBJ2-2, the V gene TRBV19, with D perhaps matching TRBD2 (6 bases). CDR1 is LNHDA and CDR2 is SQIVND in the germline V gene (reference sequence). The V gene lost 8 bases and the J gene lost 4 bases, with 11 bases spanning the gap. CDR3 length: 13 residues. CDR3 nucleotides: TGTGCCAGTCGAATGGGGGGCACCGGGGAGCTGTTTTTT. Translating gives CASRMGGTGELFF.

This chain uses TRBV30 with TRBJ1-5; D ambiguous. Trimming took 0 bases from V and 3 from J, leaving 6 bases between them. The CDR3 runs 13 residues. Germline assignment: CDR1 GTSNPN and CDR2 SVGIG (reference sequence). The CDR3 DNA follows: TGTGCCTGGAGTGTAAATGACAATCAGCCCCAGCATTTT. Amino acid sequence: CAWSVNDNQPQHF.

The chain is built from TRBV6-1 and TRBJ2-7, with D unclear. Germline V gives CDR1 MNHNS, CDR2 SASEGT. Trimming cost V 6 bases and J 6 bases, with 21 bases left between them. The CDR3 contains 15 residues. The CDR3 region is CASRRLEELDGEQYF. The CDR3 DNA sequence: TGTGCCAGCAGAAGGCTGGAAGAGCTGGACGGCGAGCAGTACTTC.

In its sample, this clonotype was seen a few times. The chain couples TRBV20-1 to TRBJ2-7; TRBD2 matches 7 bases. Germline V CDR1 and CDR2: DFQATT, SNEGSKA (reference sequence). Trimming at V came to 5 bases and at J to 3 bases, leaving 10 bases not matched to a gene. The CDR3 contains 14 residues. As DNA, the CDR3 is TGCAGTGCTCGCTTAGCGGGTCGTAACTACGAGCAGTACTTC. This translates into CSARLAGRNYEQYF.